The 8 T cell receptor beta chains below all came from one sample that was sequenced in a study of blood T cell repertoires in COVID-19. Generated by immunoSEQ multiplex PCR, the TCRdb table keeps only in-frame clones and is missing some. The sample holds 110,000 or so clones, 85% seen once. Sequencing was performed on peripheral blood. All receptors come from a human donor in a cohort sampled during active COVID-19.

The CDR3 loop reads CASSPGLSGGYQETQYF. The CDR3 coding sequence is TGCGCCAGCAGCCCGGGACTGAGCGGGGGGTACCAAGAGACCCAGTACTTC. The rearrangement uses TRBV4-1 and TRBJ2-5; 9 nucleotides agree with TRBD2. Germline V gene sequence: CDR1 MGHRA, CDR2 YSYEKL. This CDR3 contains 17 residues. Unmatched junction bases numbered 9, after V lost 4 bases and J lost 0 bases.

The chain uses TRBV7-2 and TRBJ2-3; 10 positions match TRBD2. Germline CDR1 and CDR2: SGHTA and FQGNSA. V dropped 6 bases and J dropped 0; count of bases not matched to a gene: 9. The CDR3 consists of 17 residues. This CDR3 reads CASSSPVAGGSTDTQYF. The CDR3 coding sequence is TGTGCCAGCAGTTCCCCCGTAGCGGGGGGAAGCACAGATACGCAGTATTTT.

The chain carries TRBV18 and TRBJ1-4, with a weak D call TRBD1 (5 bases). This CDR3 region has 13 residues. Germline V CDR1 and CDR2: KGHSH, LQKENI. Trimming shortened V by 5 bases and J by 7 bases, and 11 bases separated the two germline ends. As DNA, the CDR3 is TGTGCCAGCTCATCCAGGGAGGGTGAAAAACTGTTTTTT. This codes for CASSSREGEKLFF.

The chain is built from TRBV6-6 and TRBJ1-6; the match to TRBD1 covers 9 bases. Germline V lookup: CDR1 MNHNY, CDR2 SVGAGI (reference sequence). CDR3 length: 15 residues. The ends lost 0 bases at V and 12 bases at J; junction bases unmatched: 6. As DNA, the CDR3 is TGTGCCAGCAGTTACTCGACTCCGGACAGGGGACCCCTCCACTTT. It codes for CASSYSTPDRGPLHF.

Of note for this clone: At one end, the junction sequence differs from germline, possibly due to a read error. The chain recombines TRBV15 with TRBJ1-1, with D possibly matching TRBD1 (5 bases). This CDR3 region has 16 residues. Germline V gene data show CDR1 as LNHNV and CDR2 as YYDKDF (reference sequence). The DNA of the CDR3 is TGTGCCACCAGCAGACTGGCGGGACGCAGGAACATTGAAGCTTTCTTT. Translation gives CATSRLAGRRNIEAFF.

The chain employs TRBV6-5 and TRBJ1-1; weak D call: TRBD1 (5 bases). This CDR3 has 12 residues. Looked up from germline, CDR1 is MNHEY and CDR2 is SVGAGI. Trimming left V 6 bases short and J 3 bases short, with 8 bases between. The CDR3 protein is CASRSGHTEAFF. In DNA form, the CDR3 reads TGTGCCAGCAGATCAGGGCACACTGAAGCTTTCTTT.

The V gene is TRBV9, the J gene TRBJ1-1; no clear D gene. Trimming removed 2 bases at V and 7 bases at J, with 15 bases between. The CDR3 consists of 14 residues. Germline lookup yields CDR1 SGDLS and CDR2 YYNGEE. CDR3: CASSVQVEVGEAFF. Here the CDR3 DNA reads TGTGCCAGCAGCGTTCAGGTGGAGGTCGGTGAAGCTTTCTTT.

This chain uses TRBV28 with TRBJ2-2, with D possibly TRBD1 on 6 matching bases. This CDR3 spans 14 amino acids. Trimming shortened V by 7 bases and J by 6 bases, and 15 bases separated the two germline ends. The V gene's germline CDR1 is MDHEN and CDR2 SYDVKM. The CDR3, as DNA: TGTGCCAGCATCGGCCCAGGGGCGGCCGGGGAGCTGTTTTTT. Amino acid sequence: CASIGPGAAGELFF.